Listed below are T cell receptor beta chains from one sample, sequenced in a study of blood T cell repertoires in COVID-19. Assay: immunoSEQ multiplex PCR; the TCRdb copy retains only in-frame clones and omits some. The table shows just under 150,000 clones, with approximately 89% occurring only once. Specimen: peripheral blood. The origin of the receptors is a human donor in a cohort sampled during active COVID-19. The conserved cysteine and the conserved F or W are not part of the CDR3 here.

TRBV6-2/TRBV6-3 | ASSPTRAKNIQY
TRBV5-1 | ASSTGQGASYEQY
TRBV9 | ASSVAPYSGATDTQY
TRBV14 | ASSPWFRTGELF
TRBV6-2/TRBV6-3 | ASSYRGGLAKNIQY
TRBV2 | ASKGGWTEAF
TRBV7-9 | ASSGTGQTNYGYT
TRBV15 | ATSRGGEEETQY
TRBV4-3 | ASSQDFTGPYNSPLH
TRBV3-1/TRBV3-2 | ASSQTQGNYGYT
TRBV28 | ASSSGTGDYGYT
TRBV20-1 | SATGDYGYT
TRBV2 | ASSESRGTRSYGYT
TRBV7-9 | ASSLGHRNTDTQY
TRBV7-6 | ASVGERGLGETQY
TRBV18 | ASSQDRGTTEAF
TRBV5-5 | ASSPHFSSYNSPLH
TRBV3-1/TRBV3-2 | ASSQVRAHSGNTIY
TRBV10-3 | AISAVTGEVYGYT
TRBV4-3 | ASSREPTGHTGELF
TRBV6-6 | ASSYGLSTNEKLF
TRBV7-2 | ASSFGGARNEQF
TRBV5-1 | ASSQDIMSPGYTEAF
TRBV4-3 | ASSRQASGGGEKLF
TRBV6-5 | ASSYTGQTPSYGYT
TRBV4-3 | ASSQVVWGDIQY
TRBV2 | ASSPERAHGYT